This T cell receptor (beta chain) was sequenced in a study of T cells after posttransplantation cyclophosphamide. Whole-study results and caveats: Blood and skin or GI T cell repertoires showed limited TRB overlap. Later blood repertoires were often dominated by clones from the donor CD8+ memory compartment. Recipient CMV seropositivity and CMV reactivation strongly tracked TRB clonality.

This CDR3 is built from 12 residues. Germline V gene lookup returns CDR1 SQVTM and CDR2 ANQGSEA. With regard to this clone: Its antigen is currently unknown.

Sequencing was performed with immunoSEQ multiplex PCR; in TCRdb, only in-frame clones are kept and a portion is missing. The top ten clones hold less than 3.5% of a sample with tens of thousands of clones, roughly 89% of them seen once. The gene calls are TRBV29-1 and TRBJ1-1; D might be TRBD1 (5 bases). This receptor was identified in a man aged 45 to 65. Sequenced: PBMCs. The CDR3 coding sequence is TGCAGTGGGGCAGTCATGAACACTGAAGCTTTCTTT. This translates into CSGAVMNTEAFF.